These 4 T cell receptor beta chains share one sample of origin, sequenced in a study of blood T cell repertoires in COVID-19. Clones were read by immunoSEQ multiplex PCR, and TCRdb kept only the in-frame ones, dropping some. In the table there are 200,000 or so clones, 86% of which are singletons. Sequencing input: PBMCs or T cells enriched from blood (not recorded which). These TCRs come from a woman between 40 and 55 years old with acute COVID-19.

The CDR3 region is CASTLWAQGNTEAFF. CDR3 coding DNA: TGCGCCAGCACTCTCTGGGCTCAAGGGAACACTGAAGCTTTCTTT. V and J are TRBV4-1 and TRBJ1-1, with D unclear. The CDR3 extends over 15 amino acids. Deletions cut 7 bases from V and 1 base from J, with 16 bases between. Germline values: CDR1 MGHRA, CDR2 YSYEKL.

This rearrangement joins TRBV5-8 to TRBJ1-5; TRBD1 is a possible D gene (6 bases). The CDR3 extends over 15 amino acids. V lost 4 bases to trimming and J lost 4 bases, with 15 bases between them. Germline CDR1 SGHTS, CDR2 YDEGEE. The DNA of the CDR3 is TGTGCCAGCAGCCAAGCAACAGGGTGGAATCAGCCCCAGCATTTT. It codes for CASSQATGWNQPQHF.

This clone was observed a single time. The chain employs TRBV2 and TRBJ2-7; possible D gene TRBD1, 6 bases. Trimming took 6 bases from V and 8 from J, leaving 8 bases between them. The germline V gene encodes CDR1 SNHLY and CDR2 FYNNEI. The CDR3 is 10 amino acids. DNA for the CDR3: TGTGCCAGCAGGGGGACAAAGCAGTACTTC. Its translation: CASRGTKQYF.

This clone appeared a few times. V and J are TRBV30 and TRBJ1-1; D is possibly TRBD1 (5 bases). V shed 2 bases and J shed 5 bases, with 9 bases lying between them. The CDR3 consists of 12 residues. Per the germline V gene, CDR1 is GTSNPN and CDR2 is SVGIG (reference sequence). CDR3 sequence: CAWSIAGTEAFF. In DNA, the CDR3 is TGTGCCTGGAGTATTGCAGGGACTGAAGCTTTCTTT.